The source of this TCR beta chain is a study of blood T cell repertoires in COVID-19. Study information: Spain, Italy and the United States supplied samples that represented acute and convalescent COVID-19. Sample material is recorded as cDNA or gDNA derived from T cells, B-cell-depleted T cells, or PBMCs.

Looked up from germline, CDR1 is MNHEY and CDR2 is SVGAGI. Deletions cut 6 bases from V and 5 bases from J, with 15 bases between. The CDR3 length is 14 residues. As processed by the authors: Estimation of nucleated cell counts relied on the amplification of reference gene primers. Assay: immunoSEQ multiplex PCR; the TCRdb copy retains only in-frame clones and omits some. That table furnishes V, J and clone size, whereas the DNA furnished D and trimming. Of approximately 50,000 clones in the sample, roughly nine tenths are singletons; the top ten hold approximately 6%. The receptor's source is a middle-aged man with acute or convalescent COVID-19. Sequences were obtained from peripheral blood. The chain links TRBV6-5 to TRBJ2-3, with D perhaps TRBD2 (5 bases). As DNA, the CDR3 is TGTGCCAGCAGGGCTGGGAGCGCCGGAGATACGCAGTATTTT. Encoded protein: CASRAGSAGDTQYF.